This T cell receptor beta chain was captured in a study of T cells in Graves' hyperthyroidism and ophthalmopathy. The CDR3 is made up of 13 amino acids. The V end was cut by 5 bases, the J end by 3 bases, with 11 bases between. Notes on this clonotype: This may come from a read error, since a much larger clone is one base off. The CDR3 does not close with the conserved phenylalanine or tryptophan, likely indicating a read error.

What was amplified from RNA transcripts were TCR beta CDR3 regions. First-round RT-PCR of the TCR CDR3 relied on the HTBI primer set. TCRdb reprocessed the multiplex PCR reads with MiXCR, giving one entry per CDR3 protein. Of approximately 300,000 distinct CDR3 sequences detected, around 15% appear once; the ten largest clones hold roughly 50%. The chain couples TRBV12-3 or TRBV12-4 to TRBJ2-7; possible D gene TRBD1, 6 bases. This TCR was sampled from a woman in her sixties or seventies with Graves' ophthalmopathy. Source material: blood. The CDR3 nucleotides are TGTGCCAGCAGTCACGGGACATACTACGAGCAGTACTCC. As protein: CASSHGTYYEQYS.